The sequence of this T cell receptor (beta chain) was determined in a study of blood T cell repertoires in COVID-19. V lost 6 bases and J 9 bases, leaving 12 bases between the germline ends. The CDR3 spans 13 residues. This clone was counted a few times. Original analysis: Counts of nucleated cells, estimated from reference gene primer amplification, were obtained. The table came from immunoSEQ multiplex PCR; TCRdb's copy has only in-frame clones and leaves some out. The V and J calls and clone size come from that table; D and trimming were worked out from the DNA. The top ten clones hold 4.5% to 5.5% of a sample with fewer than 400,000 clones, about nine tenths of them seen once. Participants were aged about 18 to 89 years from about two dozen US areas.

The sequence was collected from a man in his sixties who had recovered from COVID-19. Sequencing was performed on PBMCs or T cells enriched from blood (not recorded which). The chain recombines TRBV12-3 or TRBV12-4 with TRBJ1-6; D gene unclear. CDR3 sequence (DNA): TGTGCCAGCAGAAGTGGGGAGGTTTCACCCCTCCACTTT. Protein: CASRSGEVSPLHF.